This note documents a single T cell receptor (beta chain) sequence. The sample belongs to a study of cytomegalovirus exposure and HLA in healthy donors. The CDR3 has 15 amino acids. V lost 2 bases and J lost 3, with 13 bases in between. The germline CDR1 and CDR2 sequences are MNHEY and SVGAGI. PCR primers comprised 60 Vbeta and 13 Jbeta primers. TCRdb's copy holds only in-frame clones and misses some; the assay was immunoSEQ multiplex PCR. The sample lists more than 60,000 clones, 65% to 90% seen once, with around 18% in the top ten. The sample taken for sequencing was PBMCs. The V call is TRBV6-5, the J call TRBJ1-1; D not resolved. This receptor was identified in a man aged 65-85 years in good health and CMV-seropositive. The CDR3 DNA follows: TGTGCCAGCAGTTACGAAGGTACCGCGGACACTGAAGCTTTCTTT. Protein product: CASSYEGTADTEAFF.